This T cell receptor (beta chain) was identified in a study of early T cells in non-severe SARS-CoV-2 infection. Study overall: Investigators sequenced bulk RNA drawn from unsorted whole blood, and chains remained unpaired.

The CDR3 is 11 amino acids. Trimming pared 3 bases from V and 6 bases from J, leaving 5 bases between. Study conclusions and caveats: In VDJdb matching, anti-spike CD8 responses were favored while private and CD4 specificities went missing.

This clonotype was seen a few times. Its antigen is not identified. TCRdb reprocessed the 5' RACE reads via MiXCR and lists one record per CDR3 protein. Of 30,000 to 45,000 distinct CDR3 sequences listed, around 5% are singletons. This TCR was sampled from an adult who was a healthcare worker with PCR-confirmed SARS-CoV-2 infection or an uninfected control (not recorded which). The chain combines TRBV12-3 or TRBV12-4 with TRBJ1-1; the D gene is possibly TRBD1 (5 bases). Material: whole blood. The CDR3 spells CASSLGPEAFF. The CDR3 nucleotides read TGTGCCAGCAGTTTGGGGCCTGAAGCTTTCTTT.